This TCR beta chain was sequenced for a study of PD-L1 blockade in urothelial cancer. Across the whole study: It was at 3 weeks (second dose) and 6 weeks after treatment start that blood was analyzed.

This sample's time point: pretreatment peripheral blood. V was trimmed by 5 bases and J by 2 bases, leaving 12 bases between them. The germline CDR1 and CDR2 sequences are LNHNV and YYDKDF (reference sequence). CDR3 length equals 14 residues. Some clones are missing from TCRdb's copy, which holds only in-frame ones; the method was immunoSEQ multiplex PCR. The sample lists fewer than 40,000 clones, about 89% occurring once. This specimen consisted of PBMCs, obtained around atezolizumab (anti-PD-L1) treatment. The chain links TRBV15 to TRBJ2-5, with TRBD1 as a possible D gene (6 bases). This TCR was recovered from a woman aged 55 to 70 with urothelial cancer. The CDR3 DNA sequence: TGTGCCACCAGCGGGTACAGGGCACAAGAGACCCAGTACTTC. Translation: CATSGYRAQETQYF.